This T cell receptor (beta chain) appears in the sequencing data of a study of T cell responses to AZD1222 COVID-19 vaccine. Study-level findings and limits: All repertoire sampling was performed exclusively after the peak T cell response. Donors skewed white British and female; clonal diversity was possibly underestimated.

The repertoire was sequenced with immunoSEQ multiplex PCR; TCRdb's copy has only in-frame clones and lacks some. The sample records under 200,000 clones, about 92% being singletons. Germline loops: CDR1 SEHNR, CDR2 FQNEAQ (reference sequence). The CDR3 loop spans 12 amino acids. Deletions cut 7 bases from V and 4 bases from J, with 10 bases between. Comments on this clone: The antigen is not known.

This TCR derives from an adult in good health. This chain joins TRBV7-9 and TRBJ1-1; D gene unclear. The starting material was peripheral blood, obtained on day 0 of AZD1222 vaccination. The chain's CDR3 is CASTDRVTEAFF. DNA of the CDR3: TGTGCCAGCACCGATAGAGTCACTGAAGCTTTCTTT.